One and the same sample provided the 30 T cell receptor beta chains below, sequenced in a study of T cells in Graves' hyperthyroidism and ophthalmopathy. TCR beta CDR3 regions were amplified from RNA. The TCR CDR3 was amplified in a first-round RT-PCR using the HTBI primer set. A single record per CDR3 protein comes from TCRdb applying MiXCR to the multiplex PCR reads. Of a few hundred thousand distinct CDR3 sequences listed, roughly 15% are singletons. Sample: blood. These receptors all stem from a woman aged 40 to 50 with Graves' ophthalmopathy.

The J gene is TRBJ2-1, the V gene TRBV27, with 8 bases matching TRBD2. The junction had 6 bases not matched to a gene; V was cut back by 3 bases and J by 2 bases. Germline CDR1 and CDR2: MNHEY and SMNVEV (reference sequence). There are 16 residues in the CDR3. In DNA form, the CDR3 reads TGTGCCAGCAGTTTGCGAGCGGGGGTTGCCTACAATGAGCAGTTCTTC. This codes for CASSLRAGVAYNEQFF.

About this clonotype itself: It may be a read error: a sequence one base away is much more abundant. The chain joins TRBV7-2 to TRBJ2-5; 9 positions match TRBD2. Gene TRBJ2-1 matches the end of the DNA better, so the J call may be wrong. CDR3 length equals 15 residues. Germline CDR1 SGHTA, CDR2 FQGNSA. CDR3 amino acids: CASSSQTLAGETQFF. The CDR3 nucleotides are TGTGCCAGCAGCTCCCAGACACTAGCGGGCGAGACCCAGTTCTTC.

This clonotype was counted only a few times. Written as DNA, the CDR3 is TGTGCCAGTAACCCTGGACGGATATATAGCAATCAGCCCCAGCATTTT. Protein sequence: CASNPGRIYSNQPQHF. The chain carries TRBV19 and TRBJ1-5; D uncertain. Per the germline V gene, CDR1 is LNHDA and CDR2 is SQIVND (reference sequence). Trimming removed 7 bases from V and 0 bases from J, with 16 bases in between. The CDR3 totals 16 residues.

This clonotype has a count of ten or more. The chain is built from TRBV27 and TRBJ2-5, with 10 bases that match TRBD1. Germline lookup yields CDR1 MNHEY and CDR2 SMNVEV (reference sequence). The CDR3 has 14 amino acids. Trimming removed 3 bases from V and 3 bases from J; junction bases left unmatched: 1. CDR3 in amino acids: CASSFGTGEETQYF. The DNA of the CDR3 is TGTGCCAGCAGTTTTGGGACAGGGGAAGAGACCCAGTACTTC.

This clonotype was seen repeatedly, ten times or more. The rearrangement links TRBV10-1 to TRBJ2-2, with 11 positions matching TRBD2. Germline CDR1 is WNHNN and CDR2 is SYGVQD (reference sequence). CDR3 length: 19 amino acids. The J segment lost 5 bases and the V segment lost 0 bases, leaving 11 bases of the junction unmatched. CDR3 in DNA: TGCGCCAGCAGTGAGTCGGAGCTAGCGGGAGGTGGAAGGACCGGGGAGCTGTTTTTT. This codes for CASSESELAGGGRTGELFF.

This chain links TRBV19 with TRBJ1-4, with D possibly TRBD1 on 6 matching bases. The CDR3 is made up of 15 amino acids. V was clipped by 5 bases and J by 7 bases, with 17 bases between them. Germline V gene lookup returns CDR1 LNHDA and CDR2 SQIVND (reference sequence). The CDR3 nucleotides read TGTGCCAGTAGTGTGAGGGGGAGGGTTGGTGAAAAACTGTTTTTT. Amino acids: CASSVRGRVGEKLFF.

This clonotype was seen ten or more times. The CDR3 loop is CASSSGLNTEAFF. Here the CDR3 DNA reads TGTGCCAGCAGCTCGGGACTTAACACTGAAGCTTTCTTT. V gene TRBV7-2 combines with J gene TRBJ1-1, with a weak D call TRBD1 (5 bases). Germline V CDR1 and CDR2: SGHTA, FQGNSA. The V end lost 4 bases, the J end lost 2 bases, and 8 bases lay between the germline ends. The CDR3 has 13 amino acids.

This clonotype has a handful of counts. This chain uses TRBV25-1 with TRBJ2-3; 9 bases fit TRBD2. V shed 9 bases and J 2 bases; nucleotides not matched to a gene: 18. This CDR3 has 18 residues. The germline CDR1 and CDR2 sequences are MGHDK and SYGVNS. Here the CDR3 DNA reads TGTGCCAGTCCCGATATATCATTAGCGGGAGCTAACACAGATACGCAGTATTTT. As protein: CASPDISLAGANTDTQYF.

A few counts support this clonotype. V is TRBV7-9 and J is TRBJ1-6; D is unresolved. V was trimmed by 3 bases and J by 6 bases, leaving 12 bases between them. Per the germline V gene, CDR1 is SEHNR and CDR2 is FQNEAQ (reference sequence). This CDR3 spans 15 amino acids. The CDR3 loop is CASSFGARSNSPLHF. CDR3 DNA sequence: TGTGCCAGCAGCTTTGGAGCTCGCTCTAATTCACCCCTCCACTTT.

In this sample, this clonotype turned up many times. In nucleotides, the CDR3 is TGCAGTGCTAGAGATAGAGGGTTCCAACAGCCCCAGCATTTT. Translated: CSARDRGFQQPQHF. V is TRBV20-1 and J is TRBJ1-5; D remains unclear. The CDR3 is 14 residues long. Germline V gene data show CDR1 as DFQATT and CDR2 as SNEGSKA (reference sequence). Trimming cost V 0 bases and J 7 bases, with 13 bases left between them.

This clonotype was seen a handful of times. V is TRBV7-9 and J is TRBJ2-2; weak D call: TRBD2 (6 bases). Deletions cut 2 bases from V and 1 base from J, with 11 bases between. This CDR3 is built from 16 residues. CDR1 SEHNR and CDR2 FQNEAQ come from the germline V gene (reference sequence). DNA for the CDR3: TGTGCCAGCAGCTTAAGGCGGGGCCTGAACACCGGGGAGCTGTTTTTT. Its translation: CASSLRRGLNTGELFF.

This clonotype occurred a few times. The rearrangement links TRBV20-1 to TRBJ1-5; D perhaps matches TRBD1 (5 bases). V gave up 0 bases and J gave up 3 bases, with 15 bases separating them. The CDR3 has 16 residues. CDR1 and CDR2 (germline): DFQATT, SNEGSKA (reference sequence). CDR3 sequence reads: CSARERAGTHNQPQHF. As DNA, the CDR3 is TGCAGTGCTAGAGAGCGAGCCGGGACCCACAATCAGCCCCAGCATTTT.

This clonotype was detected many times. The genes are TRBV7-8 and TRBJ2-1, with 7 bases matching TRBD2. This CDR3 has 14 residues. Germline V gives CDR1 SGHVS, CDR2 FQNEAQ. The ends lost 5 bases at V and 8 bases at J; junction bases unmatched: 9. Here the CDR3 DNA reads TGTGCCAGCAGCCCTAGGGACTATCACTATGAGCAGTTCTTC. This gives the protein CASSPRDYHYEQFF. Combining the CDR3 with reference TRBV7-8 and TRBJ2-1 gives the whole variable domain GAGVSQSPRYKVAKRGQDVALRCDPISGHVSLFWYQQALGQGPEFLTYFQNEAQLDKSGLPSDRFFAERPEGSVSTLKIQRTQQEDSAVYLCASSPRDYHYEQFFGPGTRLTVL.

Comments on this clonotype: The junction departs from the called germline gene at one end, perhaps through a read error. This chain connects TRBV29-1 to TRBJ2-2, with D perhaps matching TRBD2 (5 bases). CDR1 is SQVTM, CDR2 ANQGSEA, per germline. This CDR3 has 13 residues. Here the CDR3 reads CSVEPRSTGEPFF. As DNA, the CDR3 is TGCAGCGTTGAACCCAGAAGCACCGGGGAGCCGTTTTTT.

This clonotype occurred a few times. The rearrangement joins TRBV30 to TRBJ1-6; 10 bases are shared with TRBD1. The CDR3 extends over 17 amino acids. V trimming: 3 bases; J trimming: 10 bases; junction bases outside the gene matches: 15. Germline-derived CDR1 and CDR2 are GTSNPN and SVGIG (reference sequence). CDR3 nucleotide sequence: TGTGCCTGGAGCCGAGACAGGGGGCCTTCCTCTCCATCACCCCTCCACTTT. Translated, it gives CAWSRDRGPSSPSPLHF.

This clonotype was seen more than once but under ten times. The rearrangement joins TRBV27 to TRBJ2-5; 11 bases match TRBD2. Germline CDR1 is MNHEY and CDR2 is SMNVEV (reference sequence). CDR3 size: 13 residues. V gave up 8 bases and J gave up 5 bases; unmatched junction bases: 4. CDR3 sequence reads: CASRSSGRETQYF. In DNA form, the CDR3 reads TGTGCCAGCCGGTCTAGCGGGAGGGAGACCCAGTACTTC.

CDR3 coding DNA: TGTGCCAGCAGGACCGCAAGAAGGGGCACAGATACGCAGTATTTT. It codes for CASRTARRGTDTQYF. The rearrangement links TRBV2 to TRBJ2-3; D remains ambiguous. This CDR3 comprises 15 residues. V lost 6 bases and J lost 1, with 14 bases in between. Germline assignment: CDR1 SNHLY and CDR2 FYNNEI.

This clonotype was detected only a few times. The chain carries TRBV20-1 and TRBJ1-4, with 7 bases fitting TRBD1. The CDR3 has 14 residues. Germline V gene sequence: CDR1 DFQATT, CDR2 SNEGSKA (reference sequence). The ends lost 2 bases at V and 5 bases at J; junction bases unmatched: 5. The CDR3 DNA sequence: TGCAGTGCTAGACCCGGGACAGAGAATGAAAAACTGTTTTTT. Translation gives CSARPGTENEKLFF.

Ten or more counts support this clonotype. The CDR3 is CASAIGRGNEQFF. The CDR3 nucleotides read TGTGCCAGCGCCATAGGGAGGGGAAATGAGCAGTTCTTC. V gene TRBV7-2 combines with J gene TRBJ2-1; 7 nucleotides align to TRBD2. Germline lookup yields CDR1 SGHTA and CDR2 FQGNSA. This CDR3 is built from 13 residues. V gave up 8 bases and J gave up 7 bases; unmatched junction bases: 8.

There are many counts of this clonotype. CDR3 bases: TGTGCCAGCAGCCCAACCGGGACCCACGAGCAGTACTTC. Amino acids: CASSPTGTHEQYF. This chain links TRBV2 with TRBJ2-7; the D gene could be TRBD1 or TRBD2 (5 bases each). The germline V gene encodes CDR1 SNHLY and CDR2 FYNNEI. The CDR3 loop spans 13 amino acids. V was clipped by 6 bases and J by 5 bases, with 14 bases between them.

In this sample, this clonotype turned up many times. In nucleotides, the CDR3 is TGTGCCAGCAGCAGGGACCCGAACACTGAAGCTTTCTTT. Its translation: CASSRDPNTEAFF. The chain is built from TRBV7-6 and TRBJ1-1, with D possibly being TRBD1 (5 bases). Trimming shortened V by 5 bases and J by 1 base, and 8 bases separated the two germline ends. Germline assignment: CDR1 SGHVS and CDR2 FNYEAQ. The CDR3 is made up of 13 amino acids.

In its sample, this clonotype was seen a few times. The rearrangement uses TRBV13 and TRBJ2-2, with D uncertain. V lost 6 bases and J lost 6, with 11 bases in between. The CDR3 is made up of 13 amino acids. CDR1 PRHDT and CDR2 FYEKMQ come from the germline V gene (reference sequence). The CDR3: CASRVMRAGELFF. Here the CDR3 DNA reads TGTGCCAGCAGGGTTATGAGAGCCGGGGAGCTGTTTTTT.

This clonotype was recorded at least ten times. The chain is built from TRBV12-3 or TRBV12-4 and TRBJ1-5; 7 bases align to TRBD1. The CDR3 extends over 15 amino acids. V shed 5 bases and J 4 bases; nucleotides not matched to a gene: 8. The CDR3 DNA follows: TGTGCCAGCAGTACAGGGACAGTGGGAAATCAGCCCCAGCATTTT. Its protein product is CASSTGTVGNQPQHF.

There are a few counts of this clonotype. The V and J genes are TRBV5-1 and TRBJ2-7; D perhaps matches TRBD2 (6 bases). Trimming removed 6 bases at V and 2 bases at J, with 15 bases between. The germline gives CDR1 SGHRS, CDR2 YFSETQ. The CDR3 consists of 14 residues. As DNA, the CDR3 is TGCGCCAGCAAAGTAAGGGACTGGACCTACGAGCAGTACTTC. It yields the protein CASKVRDWTYEQYF. The full variable domain, completed using reference TRBV5-1 and TRBJ2-7, is KAGVTQTPRYLIKTRGQQVTLSCSPISGHRSVSWYQQTPGQGLQFLFEYFSETQRNKGNFPGRFSGRQFSNSRSEMNVSTLELGDSALYLCASKVRDWTYEQYFGPGTRLTVT.

CDR3 DNA: TGTGCCAGCAATAACGACCGCGGGGCTTCCTACGAGCAGTACTTC. Protein: CASNNDRGASYEQYF. This chain joins TRBV6-1 and TRBJ2-7; D may be TRBD2 (6 bases). Germline V gene lookup returns CDR1 MNHNS and CDR2 SASEGT. This CDR3 is 15 amino acids long. V gave up 7 bases and J gave up 1 base, with 17 bases separating them.

This clonotype was detected once. Just one base apart from a much larger clone, this may be a read error. This chain connects TRBV11-2 to TRBJ2-1, with 8 nucleotides matching TRBD2. From germline, CDR1 is SGHAT and CDR2 FQNNGV. This CDR3 is 16 amino acids long. V was clipped by 5 bases and J by 12 bases; unmatched bases: 18. The CDR3 DNA follows: TGTGCCAGCAGCGCACCCGGGACTAGTCTGTCCCTCGGGCAGTTCTTC. Amino acid sequence: CASSAPGTSLSLGQFF.

This chain uses TRBV20-1 with TRBJ2-2; TRBD2 matches at 11 bases. Per germline, CDR1 DFQATT and CDR2 SNEGSKA (reference sequence). The CDR3 contains 15 residues. V was pared by 1 base and J by 7 bases, with 5 bases of the junction left unmatched. The chain's CDR3 is CSARVAGGLGGELFF. The CDR3 DNA sequence: TGCAGTGCTAGAGTAGCGGGGGGGCTTGGCGGGGAGCTGTTTTTT.

This rearrangement joins TRBV2 to TRBJ1-6, with D perhaps TRBD1 (6 bases). Germline V gives CDR1 SNHLY, CDR2 FYNNEI. V was cut by 7 bases and J by 5 bases, with 12 bases left in between. The length of the CDR3 is 14 residues. CDR3: CASNLGTNNSPLHF. Written as DNA, the CDR3 is TGTGCCAGCAATCTAGGGACAAATAATTCACCCCTCCACTTT.

This clonotype has ten or more counts. An end of the junction differs from the germline gene, which may be a read error. The V and J genes are TRBV12-3 or TRBV12-4 and TRBJ1-3; the D is unclear. The CDR3 sequence is 14 residues long. The CDR3 DNA follows: TGTGCCAGCAGGTTAGGAAGGACTGGAAACACCATATATTTT. It translates to CASRLGRTGNTIYF.

This clonotype was detected many times. The rearrangement joins TRBV25-1 to TRBJ2-7, with 9 bases that match TRBD1. There are 15 residues in the CDR3. V dropped 2 bases and J dropped 1; count of bases not matched to a gene: 3. Germline CDR1 MGHDK, CDR2 SYGVNS. The CDR3 reads CASSEGDRVSYEQYF. The CDR3 DNA is TGTGCCAGCAGTGAAGGGGACAGGGTTTCCTACGAGCAGTACTTC.